The clone carrying this T cell receptor beta chain was counted only a few times. Its antigen remains unidentified. MiXCR, applied by TCRdb to the reads, yields one record per CDR3 protein. The sample has approximately 260,000 distinct CDR3 sequences; less than 25% are singletons. These data belong to a study of T cell repertoires in cytomegalovirus infection. The germline V gene has CDR1 GTSNPN and CDR2 SVGIG (reference sequence). V lost 0 bases, J lost 6 bases, and 10 bases lay in between. This CDR3 comprises 13 residues. Study-level findings and limits: CMV-specific TCR beta clonotypes restricted by HLA-C were the ones dominating the ex vivo response.

The rearrangement links TRBV30 to TRBJ2-3, with D uncertain. The material sequenced was cultured PBMCs, taken from culture after CMV antigen stimulation. The receptor's source is a human donor in good health (CMV status not recorded). Some clones in this sample may be carry-over from other donors' samples. CDR3 nucleotides: TGTGCCTGGAGTGTAAGAGAGAGTGATACGCAGTATTTT. Translated: CAWSVRESDTQYF.